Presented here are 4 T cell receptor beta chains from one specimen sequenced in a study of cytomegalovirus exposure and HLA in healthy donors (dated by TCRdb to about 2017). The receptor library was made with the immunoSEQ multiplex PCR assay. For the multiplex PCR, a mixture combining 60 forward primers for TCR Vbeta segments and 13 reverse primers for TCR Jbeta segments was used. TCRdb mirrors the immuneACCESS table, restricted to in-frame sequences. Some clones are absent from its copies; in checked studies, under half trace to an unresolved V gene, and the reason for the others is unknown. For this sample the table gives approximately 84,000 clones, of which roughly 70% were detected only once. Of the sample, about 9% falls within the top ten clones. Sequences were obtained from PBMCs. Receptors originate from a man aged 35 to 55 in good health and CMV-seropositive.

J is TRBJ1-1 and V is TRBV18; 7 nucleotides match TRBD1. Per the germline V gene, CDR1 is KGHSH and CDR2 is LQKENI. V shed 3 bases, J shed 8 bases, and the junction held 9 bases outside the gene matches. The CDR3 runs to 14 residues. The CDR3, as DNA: TGTGCCAGCTCACCGGGCAGGGGGAGTGCCGAAGCTTTCTTT. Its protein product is CASSPGRGSAEAFF.

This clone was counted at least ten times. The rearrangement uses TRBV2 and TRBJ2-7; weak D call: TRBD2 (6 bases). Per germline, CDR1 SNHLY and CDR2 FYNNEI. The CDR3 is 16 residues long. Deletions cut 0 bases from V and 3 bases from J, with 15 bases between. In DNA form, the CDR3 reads TGTGCCAGCAGTGAAGCGGGAGCGGGTTTGTACTACGAGCAGTACTTC. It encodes CASSEAGAGLYYEQYF. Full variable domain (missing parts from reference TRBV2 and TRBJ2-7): EPEVTQTPSHQVTQMGQEVILRCVPISNHLYFYWYRQILGQKVEFLVSFYNNEISEKSEIFDDQFSVERPDGSNFTLKIRSTKLEDSAMYFCASSEAGAGLYYEQYFGPGTRLTVT.

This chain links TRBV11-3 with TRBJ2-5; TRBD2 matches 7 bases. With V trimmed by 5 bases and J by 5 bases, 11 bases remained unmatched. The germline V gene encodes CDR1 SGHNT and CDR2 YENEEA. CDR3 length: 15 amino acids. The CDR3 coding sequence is TGTGCCAGCAGCGGGCGGGACTACCCTGGGGAGACCCAGTACTTC. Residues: CASSGRDYPGETQYF.

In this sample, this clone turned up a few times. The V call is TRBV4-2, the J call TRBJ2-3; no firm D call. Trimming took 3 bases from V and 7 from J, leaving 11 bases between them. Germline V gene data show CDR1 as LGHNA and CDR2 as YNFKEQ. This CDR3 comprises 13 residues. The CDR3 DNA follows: TGTGCCAGCAGCCACGCGCAGGAAAATACGCAGTATTTT. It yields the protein CASSHAQENTQYF.